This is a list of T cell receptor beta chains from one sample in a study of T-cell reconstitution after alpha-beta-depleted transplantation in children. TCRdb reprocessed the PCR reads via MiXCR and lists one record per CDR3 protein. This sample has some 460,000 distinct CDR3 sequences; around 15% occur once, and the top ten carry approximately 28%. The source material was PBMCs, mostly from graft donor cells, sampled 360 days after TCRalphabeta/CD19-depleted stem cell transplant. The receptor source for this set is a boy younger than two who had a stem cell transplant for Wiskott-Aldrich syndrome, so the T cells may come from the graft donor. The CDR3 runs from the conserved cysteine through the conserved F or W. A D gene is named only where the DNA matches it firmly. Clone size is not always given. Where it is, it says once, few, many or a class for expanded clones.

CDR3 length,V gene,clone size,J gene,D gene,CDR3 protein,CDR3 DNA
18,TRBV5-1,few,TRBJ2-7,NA,CASSRTSSQVLGSYEQYF,TGCGCCAGCAGCCGGACCTCCTCTCAGGTTCTAGGAAGCTACGAGCAGTACTTC
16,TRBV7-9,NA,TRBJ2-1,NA,CASSSTGTAPYNEQFF,TGTGCCAGCAGTTCTACCGGGACCGCACCCTACAATGAGCAGTTCTTC
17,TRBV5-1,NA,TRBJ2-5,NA,CASSLQVRVTNQETQYF,TGCGCCAGCAGCTTGCAAGTTCGGGTGACTAACCAAGAGACCCAGTACTTC
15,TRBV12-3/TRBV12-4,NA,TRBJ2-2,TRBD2,CASHRGLANTGELFF,TGTGCCAGCCACAGGGGACTAGCTAACACCGGGGAGCTGTTTTTT
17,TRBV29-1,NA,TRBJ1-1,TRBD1,CSVEGETGKWFHTEAFF,TGCAGCGTTGAAGGGGAGACAGGGAAATGGTTTCACACTGAAGCTTTCTTT
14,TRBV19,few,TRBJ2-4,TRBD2,CASSPAGLVPIQYF,TGTGCCAGTAGTCCCGCAGGACTAGTTCCCATTCAGTACTTC
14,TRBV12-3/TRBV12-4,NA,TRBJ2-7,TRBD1,CASRPGTGSYEQYF,TGTGCCAGCAGACCCGGGACAGGGTCTTACGAGCAGTACTTC
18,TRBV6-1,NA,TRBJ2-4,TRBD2,CASGPGTSASLAKNIQYF,TGTGCCAGCGGACCCGGGACTAGCGCCTCACTAGCCAAAAACATTCAGTACTTC
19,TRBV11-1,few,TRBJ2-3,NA,CASSLVAGRLRGDTDTQYF,TGTGCCAGCAGCTTAGTGGCGGGACGCCTAAGAGGGGACACAGATACGCAGTATTTT
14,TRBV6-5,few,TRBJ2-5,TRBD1,CASSSRDRVETQYF,TGTGCCAGCAGTTCCCGGGACAGGGTTGAGACCCAGTACTTC
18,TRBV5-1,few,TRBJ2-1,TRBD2,CASSWGTSGRVPDNEQFF,TGCGCCAGCAGCTGGGGGACTAGCGGGAGGGTTCCGGACAATGAGCAGTTCTTC
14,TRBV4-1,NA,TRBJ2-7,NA,CASSRGLPTYEQYF,TGCGCCAGCAGCCGCGGGCTTCCCACCTACGAGCAGTACTTC
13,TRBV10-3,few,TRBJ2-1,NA,CATQRKGGGEQFF,TGTGCCACCCAGCGTAAGGGGGGGGGTGAGCAGTTCTTC
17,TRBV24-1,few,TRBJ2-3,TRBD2,CATSDFGTSGATDTQYF,TGTGCCACCAGTGATTTCGGGACTAGCGGGGCCACAGATACGCAGTATTTT
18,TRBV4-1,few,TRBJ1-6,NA,CASSQDLRGLRGNSPLHF,TGCGCCAGCAGCCAAGATTTAAGAGGACTACGAGGGAATTCACCCCTCCACTTT
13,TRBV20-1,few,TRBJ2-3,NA,CSALGRGTDTQYF,TGCAGTGCCCTGGGGCGAGGCACAGATACGCAGTATTTT
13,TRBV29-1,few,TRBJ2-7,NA,CSVAFRLSYEQYF,TGCAGCGTTGCGTTCAGGCTCTCCTACGAGCAGTACTTC
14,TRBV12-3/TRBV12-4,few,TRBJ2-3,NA,CASSFLTATDTQYF,TGTGCCAGCAGTTTCCTGACAGCTACAGATACGCAGTATTTT
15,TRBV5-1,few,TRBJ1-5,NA,CASSLEGLRNQPQHF,TGCGCCAGCAGCTTGGAGGGCCTCCGTAATCAGCCCCAGCATTTT
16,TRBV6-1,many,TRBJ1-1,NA,CASSERTGRMNTEAFF,TGTGCCAGCAGTGAAAGGACGGGACGCATGAACACTGAAGCTTTCTTT
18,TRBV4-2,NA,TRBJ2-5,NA,CASSQAFGALETLETQYF,TGTGCCAGCAGCCAAGCCTTTGGGGCCCTCGAGACGTTGGAGACCCAGTACTTC
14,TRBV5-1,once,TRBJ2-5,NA,CASSSSRAPWTQYF,TGCGCCAGCAGCTCCTCCAGGGCCCCATGGACCCAGTACTTC
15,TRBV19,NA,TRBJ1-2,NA,CASTSRGAAAYGYTF,TGTGCCAGTACTTCCCGGGGGGCGGCGGCCTATGGCTACACCTTC
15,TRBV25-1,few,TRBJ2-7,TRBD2,CASDRFSGSKYEQYF,TGTGCCAGCGACCGATTCAGCGGGAGTAAATACGAGCAGTACTTC
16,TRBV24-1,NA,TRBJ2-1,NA,CATSDLGGGRINEQFF,TGTGCCACCAGTGATTTAGGAGGGGGCCGTATCAATGAGCAGTTCTTC
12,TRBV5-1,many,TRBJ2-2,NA,CASREDTGELFF,TGCGCCAGCAGGGAGGACACCGGGGAGCTGTTTTTT
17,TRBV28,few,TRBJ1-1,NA,CASSPPKVGRTNTEAFF,TGTGCCAGCAGTCCCCCGAAGGTTGGTAGGACGAACACTGAAGCTTTCTTT
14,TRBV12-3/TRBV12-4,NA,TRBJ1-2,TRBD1,CASRGTGERNGYTF,TGTGCCAGCAGAGGGACAGGGGAAAGGAATGGCTACACCTTC
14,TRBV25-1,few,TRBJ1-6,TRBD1,CASSKTGGNSPLHF,TGTGCCAGCAGTAAAACAGGGGGCAACTCACCCCTCCACTTT
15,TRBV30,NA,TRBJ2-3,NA,CAWSPWSPPRDRPLF,TGTGCCTGGAGTCCTTGGTCCCCCCCCCGCGACAGACCCTTATTT
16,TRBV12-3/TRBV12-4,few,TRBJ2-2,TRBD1,CASSSDRGRRAGELFF,TGTGCCAGCAGTTCGGACAGGGGGCGCAGGGCCGGGGAGCTGTTTTTT
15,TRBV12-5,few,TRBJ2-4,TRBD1,CASGLVQGGKNIQYF,TGTGCTAGTGGTTTAGTACAGGGGGGCAAAAACATTCAGTACTTC
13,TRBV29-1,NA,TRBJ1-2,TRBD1,CSVGTGEVYGYTF,TGCAGCGTTGGGACAGGGGAGGTCTATGGCTACACCTTC
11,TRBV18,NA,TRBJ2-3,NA,CASSLEESQYF,TGTGCCAGCTCGCTGGAAGAGTCGCAGTATTTT
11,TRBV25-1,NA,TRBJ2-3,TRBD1,CAAGGGDTQYF,TGTGCCGCAGGGGGCGGTGATACGCAGTATTTT
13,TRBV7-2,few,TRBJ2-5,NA,CASSRGGGETQYF,TGTGCCAGCAGCAGAGGTGGGGGAGAGACCCAGTACTTC
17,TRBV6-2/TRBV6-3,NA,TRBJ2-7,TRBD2,CASSHIRPGLAFNEQYF,TGTGCCAGCAGCCACATAAGACCGGGACTAGCATTCAACGAGCAGTACTTC
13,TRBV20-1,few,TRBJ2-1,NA,CSATPNSLNEQFF,TGCAGTGCCACCCCGAACTCGCTCAATGAGCAGTTCTTC
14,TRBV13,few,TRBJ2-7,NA,CASSKGRLSYEQYF,TGTGCCAGCAGCAAGGGACGGCTCTCCTACGAGCAGTACTTC
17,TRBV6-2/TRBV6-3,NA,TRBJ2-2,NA,CASSYGPRTANTGELFF,TGTGCCAGCAGTTACGGGCCTAGAACCGCGAACACCGGGGAGCTGTTTTTT
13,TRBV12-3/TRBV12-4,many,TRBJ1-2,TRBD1,CASRRQGNYGYTF,TGTGCCAGCAGACGACAGGGGAACTATGGCTACACCTTC
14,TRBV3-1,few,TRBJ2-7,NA,CASSQARRAYEQYF,TGTGCCAGCAGCCAAGCGAGGCGCGCCTACGAGCAGTACTTC